This TCR beta chain stems from a study of human T cells and chemical hapten exposure. Background on the study: Per-sample variation in TCR yield stemmed mainly from small pooled library volume differences. Overall study findings and caveats: Those TCRs sitting above 1 in 1000 frequency stayed the same with DPC sensitization.

This clonotype was seen only a few times. Its antigen is currently unknown. Unfractionated whole blood was the source of the extracted total RNA. With 0 bases removed from V and 0 bases from J, the gap between germline ends came to 12 bases. The CDR3 covers 16 residues. Germline CDR1 is LNHNV and CDR2 is YYDKDF (reference sequence). As the library was built, unique molecular identifiers were attached to individual cDNA molecules. Per the original data handling: Sequenced samples showed a median of approximately 100,000 TCRs each, with counts running from around 24,000 to 710,000. TCRdb re-derived calls from the reads in MiXCR, one entry per CDR3 protein. The V and J calls here are based on TCRdb, not the publication. The sample carries about 120,000 distinct CDR3 sequences, about 7.7% recorded once.

The chain has TRBV15 and TRBJ2-7; D may be TRBD1 (6 bases). Sequences were obtained from whole blood. This receptor was taken from a human donor in good health. Some clones in this sample may be carry-over from other donors' samples. CDR3 bases: TGTGCCACCAGCAGAGAGGCAGGGGACAACTCCTACGAGCAGTACTTC. Encoded protein: CATSREAGDNSYEQYF. The full variable domain, with the rest looked up from reference TRBV15 and TRBJ2-7, is DAMVIQNPRYQVTQFGKPVTLSCSQTLNHNVMYWYQQKSSQAPKLLFHYYDKDFNNEADTPDNFQSRRPNTSFCFLDIRSPGLGDTAMYLCATSREAGDNSYEQYFGPGTRLTVT.